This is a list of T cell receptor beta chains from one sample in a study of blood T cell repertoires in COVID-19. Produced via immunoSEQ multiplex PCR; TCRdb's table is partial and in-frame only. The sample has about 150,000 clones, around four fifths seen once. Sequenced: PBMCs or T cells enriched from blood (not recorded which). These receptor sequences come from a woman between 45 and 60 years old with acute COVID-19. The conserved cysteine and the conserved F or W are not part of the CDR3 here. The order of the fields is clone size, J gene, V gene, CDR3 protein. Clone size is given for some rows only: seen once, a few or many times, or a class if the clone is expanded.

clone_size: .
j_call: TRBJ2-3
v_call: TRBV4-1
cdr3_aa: ASSQPSWERIDTQY

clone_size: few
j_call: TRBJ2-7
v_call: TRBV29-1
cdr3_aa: SVGLAGDGEQY

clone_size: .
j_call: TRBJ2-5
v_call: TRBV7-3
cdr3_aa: ASSFRQGETQY

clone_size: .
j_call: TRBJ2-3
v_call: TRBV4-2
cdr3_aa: ASSQGRFRTGTTDTQY

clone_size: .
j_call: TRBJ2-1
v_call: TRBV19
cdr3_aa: ASSPLAGYYNEQF

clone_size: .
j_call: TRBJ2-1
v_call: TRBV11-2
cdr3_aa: ASSRQREIGEQF

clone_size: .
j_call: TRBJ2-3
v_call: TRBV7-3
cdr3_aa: ASSSAGGIDTQY

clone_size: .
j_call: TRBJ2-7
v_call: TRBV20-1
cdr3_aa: SASKAGGIHEQY

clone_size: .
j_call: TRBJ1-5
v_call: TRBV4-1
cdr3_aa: ASSQWGMGLRGNQPQH

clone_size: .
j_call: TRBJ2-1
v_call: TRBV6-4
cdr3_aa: ASRQHGTSGNNEQF

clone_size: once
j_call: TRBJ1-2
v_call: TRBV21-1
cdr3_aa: ASSRGVGQGLGYT